Each of the 16 T cell receptor beta chains below was sequenced from the same sample in a study of T-cell memory formation after mild COVID-19. TCRdb re-called the 5' RACE reads with MiXCR, one entry per CDR3 protein. The data hold 13,000 to 15,000 distinct CDR3 sequences, with about 22% observed a single time. Sequencing was performed on PBMCs or a T cell subset sorted from them (not recorded which). The receptors come from a man aged 18 to 29 who had mild COVID-19 (a few samples of this study predate the infection). Cell type and time point are not known.

By frequency in the sample, this clonotype is large. Written as DNA, the CDR3 is TGTGCCAGCAGGACCTATAGCGGGGGGGCCCGGGAGACCCAGTACTTC. Its translation: CASRTYSGGARETQYF. The chain carries TRBV27 and TRBJ2-5; 11 bases are a match to TRBD2. The CDR3 contains 16 residues. Looked up from germline, CDR1 is MNHEY and CDR2 is SMNVEV (reference sequence). V was pared by 6 bases and J by 5 bases, with 11 bases of the junction left unmatched.

The chain couples TRBV7-2 to TRBJ1-1; a possible D gene is TRBD1 (6 bases). Trimming shortened V by 1 base and J by 11 bases, and 14 bases separated the two germline ends. The CDR3 totals 13 residues. The germline V gene encodes CDR1 SGHTA and CDR2 FQGNSA. The chain's CDR3 is CASSLEGTREAFF. CDR3 DNA: TGTGCCAGCAGCTTAGAGGGGACAAGGGAGGCTTTCTTT. Using reference TRBV7-2 and TRBJ1-1 for the parts outside the CDR3, the full variable domain is GAGVSQSPSNKVTEKGKDVELRCDPISGHTALYWYRQSLGQGLEFLIYFQGNSAPDKSGLPSDRFSAERTGGSVSTLTIQRTQQEDSAVYLCASSLEGTREAFFGQGTRLTVV.

The V gene is TRBV6-6, the J gene TRBJ1-1; TRBD1 matches 9 bases. The CDR3 runs 16 residues. Trimming took 2 bases from V and 1 from J; bases not matched to a gene: 5. In germline, CDR1 is MNHNY, CDR2 SVGAGI (reference sequence). The CDR3 protein is CASSYPVTGGNTEAFF. In DNA form, the CDR3 reads TGTGCCAGCAGTTACCCAGTGACAGGGGGGAACACTGAAGCTTTCTTT.

The sample holds a few counts of this clonotype. The J gene is TRBJ1-2, the V gene TRBV9; TRBD1 agrees at 7 bases. The ends lost 0 bases at V and 5 bases at J; junction bases unmatched: 4. The CDR3 sequence is 14 residues long. Per germline, CDR1 SGDLS and CDR2 YYNGEE. The CDR3 spells CASSVGTGPYGYTF. The CDR3 nucleotides are TGTGCCAGCAGCGTAGGGACAGGCCCTTATGGCTACACCTTC.

This clonotype was seen repeatedly, ten times or more. The chain has TRBV18 and TRBJ1-5; 9 bases map to TRBD1. The ends lost 5 bases at V and 3 bases at J; junction bases unmatched: 5. There are 15 residues in the CDR3. CDR1 is KGHSH, CDR2 LQKENI, per germline. CDR3 DNA: TGTGCCAGCTCATGGACAGGGGCGAACAATCAGCCCCAGCATTTT. Translating it yields CASSWTGANNQPQHF.

The V gene is TRBV4-1, the J gene TRBJ1-1, with TRBD1 identical over 8 bases. CDR1 MGHRA and CDR2 YSYEKL come from the germline V gene. The CDR3 runs to 15 residues. J gave up 3 bases and V 5 bases, and 8 bases lay outside the gene matches. The CDR3 spells CASSESTGGDTEAFF. The CDR3 nucleotides read TGCGCCAGCAGCGAAAGTACAGGGGGGGACACTGAAGCTTTCTTT.

This clonotype occurred many times. The chain combines TRBV6-6 with TRBJ2-2; perhaps TRBD2 as D (6 bases). V dropped 11 bases and J dropped 5 bases, with 21 bases sitting between them. The germline CDR1 and CDR2 sequences are MNHNY and SVGAGI (reference sequence). The CDR3 runs 15 residues. The CDR3 DNA reads TGTGCCGGTCTAAAGGAGGGGAAAGGGACCGGGGAGCTGTTTTTT. Translated: CAGLKEGKGTGELFF.

The chain has TRBV12-3 or TRBV12-4 and TRBJ2-7; D is perhaps TRBD2 (5 bases). Near its end, the DNA agrees better with TRBJ2-5, so the J call may be wrong. The CDR3 has 14 amino acids. CDR3 residues: CASRPGYGHKTQYF. Written as DNA, the CDR3 is TGTGCCAGCAGACCGGGGTATGGTCACAAGACCCAGTACTTC.

The CDR3 nucleotides are TGTGCCGCCGGGACTAGTGTAGATACGCAGTATTTT. Its protein product is CAAGTSVDTQYF. V gene TRBV10-3 combines with J gene TRBJ2-3; TRBD2 matches at 8 bases. V trimming: 11 bases; J trimming: 5 bases; junction bases outside the gene matches: 6. CDR1 is ENHRY, CDR2 SYGVKD, per germline. The CDR3 totals 12 residues.

This clonotype was counted ten times or more. CDR3 sequence reads: CAISESRAIAYNEQFF. The CDR3 DNA follows: TGTGCCATCAGTGAGTCGAGGGCAATCGCCTACAATGAGCAGTTCTTC. The chain couples TRBV10-3 to TRBJ2-1; weak D call: TRBD2 (5 bases). V dropped 0 bases and J dropped 2 bases, with 11 bases sitting between them. The CDR3 contains 16 residues. Germline V gene sequence: CDR1 ENHRY, CDR2 SYGVKD.

This clonotype appeared many times. The chain combines TRBV6-5 with TRBJ1-3; the D is unclear. V lost 4 bases and J 6 bases, leaving 7 bases between the germline ends. CDR3 length equals 12 residues. The germline gives CDR1 MNHEY, CDR2 SVGAGI. The CDR3 bases are TGTGCCAGCAGTTCCGGCCTAAACACCATATATTTT. Translation gives CASSSGLNTIYF.

This clonotype showed up just a few times. The rearrangement links TRBV4-3 to TRBJ1-2, with 10 bases identical to TRBD1. The CDR3 is 17 amino acids. With 1 base clipped from V and 4 bases from J, the junction kept 9 bases outside the gene matches. Per germline, CDR1 LGHNA and CDR2 YSLEER. CDR3 DNA sequence: TGCGCCAGCAGCCAAGTAGGGCCGGGACAGGGGACCTATGGCTACACCTTC. This sequence encodes CASSQVGPGQGTYGYTF.

The chain couples TRBV7-3 to TRBJ2-7; TRBD1 matches at 10 bases. With V trimmed by 8 bases and J by 4 bases, 5 bases remained unmatched. Germline V gives CDR1 SGHTA, CDR2 FQGTGA. The CDR3 is made up of 13 amino acids. The CDR3 DNA reads TGTGCCAGCTCCGGGACAGGGGAGTACGAGCAGTACTTC. Residues: CASSGTGEYEQYF. Drawing the rest from reference TRBV7-3 and TRBJ2-7, the complete variable domain is GAGVSQTPSNKVTEKGKYVELRCDPISGHTALYWYRQSLGQGPEFLIYFQGTGAADDSGLPNDRFFAVRPEGSVSTLKIQRTERGDSAVYLCASSGTGEYEQYFGPGTRLTVT.

This clonotype was recorded at least ten times. The CDR3 region is CASSFSLAGGLETQYF. DNA for the CDR3: TGTGCCAGCAGTTTCTCCCTAGCGGGGGGGCTCGAGACCCAGTACTTC. The chain recombines TRBV12-3 or TRBV12-4 with TRBJ2-5; 12 bases match TRBD2. This CDR3 spans 16 amino acids. The V segment lost 3 bases and the J segment 5 bases; nucleotides outside the gene matches: 7.

The chain uses TRBV30 and TRBJ1-2; D remains ambiguous. With 4 bases removed from V and 2 bases from J, the gap between germline ends came to 14 bases. Germline-derived CDR1 and CDR2 are GTSNPN and SVGIG (reference sequence). This CDR3 spans 14 amino acids. CDR3: CAWIIAGRNYGYTF. The CDR3, as DNA: TGTGCCTGGATAATCGCGGGTAGGAACTATGGCTACACCTTC.

This clonotype turned up a few times. This chain links TRBV5-1 with TRBJ1-4; D gene uncertain. The CDR3 is 14 amino acids. Trimming stripped 4 bases from V and 0 bases from J, with 7 bases between. Germline V gives CDR1 SGHRS, CDR2 YFSETQ. CDR3 DNA sequence: TGCGCCAGCAGCCTGGGTACAACTAATGAAAAACTGTTTTTT. Its protein product is CASSLGTTNEKLFF.